The 8 T cell receptor beta chains reported below all come from one sample, sequenced in a study of blood T cell repertoires in COVID-19. Sequencing was performed with immunoSEQ multiplex PCR; in TCRdb, only in-frame clones are kept and a portion is missing. The sample carries 350,000 to 450,000 clones, about 85% recorded once. The specimen sequenced was peripheral blood. These receptors all stem from a woman under 30 with acute or convalescent COVID-19.

CDR3 DNA sequence: TGTGCCAGCAGTGCTTGGAAACAGCCGTTAAGGTTCTACGAGCAGTACTTC. It yields the protein CASSAWKQPLRFYEQYF. The chain joins TRBV6-1 to TRBJ2-7; D uncertain. Germline V CDR1 and CDR2: MNHNS, SASEGT. The V end lost 4 bases, the J end lost 3 bases, and 22 bases lay between the germline ends. This CDR3 has 17 residues.

This sequence joins TRBV6-1 and TRBJ1-5; D may be TRBD1 (5 bases). The germline CDR1 and CDR2 sequences are MNHNS and SASEGT. The CDR3 runs 14 residues. Trimming pared 3 bases from V and 5 bases from J, leaving 11 bases between. DNA for the CDR3: TGTGCCAGCAGTGACTCGGGGGGTTATCAGCCCCAGCATTTT. The encoded protein is CASSDSGGYQPQHF.

The rearrangement links TRBV9 to TRBJ2-3; 8 nucleotides line up with TRBD1. Germline CDR1 is SGDLS and CDR2 is YYNGEE. This CDR3 is built from 15 residues. J was trimmed by 6 bases and V by 0 bases; bases with no gene match: 6. Here the CDR3 reads CASSVVDRAGDTQYF. The CDR3 DNA is TGTGCCAGCAGCGTAGTGGACAGGGCAGGGGATACGCAGTATTTT.

The J gene is TRBJ1-3, the V gene TRBV2; TRBD1 might be the D (5 bases). V gave up 5 bases and J gave up 4 bases, with 15 bases separating them. Germline V CDR1 and CDR2: SNHLY, FYNNEI. This CDR3 is 15 amino acids long. The DNA of the CDR3 is TGTGCCAGCAGTAAGACAGCTCAAGACGGAAACACCATATATTTT. Its translation is CASSKTAQDGNTIYF.

The J gene is TRBJ1-3, the V gene TRBV5-3; TRBD1 matches 7 bases. TRBV5-3 is placed among ORFs of uncertain function. V shed 0 bases and J 0 bases; nucleotides not matched to a gene: 9. The CDR3 length is 18 residues. Here the CDR3 DNA reads TGTGCCAGAAGCTTGGTAGCCCACAGGGGCGACTCTGGAAACACCATATATTTT. It specifies CARSLVAHRGDSGNTIYF.

The genes are TRBV28 and TRBJ2-3; 7 nucleotides align to TRBD2. Germline CDR1 reads MDHEN; CDR2 reads SYDVKM. This CDR3 region has 15 residues. The J segment lost 1 base and the V segment lost 5 bases, leaving 6 bases of the junction unmatched. The CDR3 DNA follows: TGTGCCAGCAGTCCCGGGACTATTGGCACAGATACGCAGTATTTT. This gives the protein CASSPGTIGTDTQYF. Looking up the rest from reference TRBV28 and TRBJ2-3 gives the full variable domain: DVKVTQSSRYLVKRTGEKVFLECVQDMDHENMFWYRQDPGLGLRLIYFSYDVKMKEKGDIPEGYSVSREKKERFSLILESASTNQTSMYLCASSPGTIGTDTQYFGPGTRLTVL.

The gene calls are TRBV3-1 (or the pseudogene TRBV3-2) and TRBJ1-6; 7 bases fit TRBD1. Germline V gene sequence: CDR1 LGHDT, CDR2 YNNKEL (reference sequence). This CDR3 contains 15 residues. V shed 4 bases, J shed 9 bases, and the junction held 9 bases outside the gene matches. CDR3 sequence: CASSPQGTVGSPLHF. The CDR3 DNA reads as TGTGCCAGCAGCCCCCAAGGGACAGTAGGTTCACCCCTCCACTTT.

The rearrangement links TRBV18 to TRBJ1-3, with D possibly TRBD1 on 5 matching bases. V was trimmed by 0 bases and J by 0 bases, leaving 9 bases between them. This CDR3 is 16 amino acids long. CDR1 is KGHSH and CDR2 is LQKENI in the germline V gene. For the CDR3, the DNA is TGTGCCAGCTCACCACCCGGGCAGGGCTCTGGAAACACCATATATTTT. Protein product: CASSPPGQGSGNTIYF. Drawing the rest from reference TRBV18 and TRBJ1-3, the complete variable domain is NAGVMQNPRHLVRRRGQEARLRCSPMKGHSHVYWYRQLPEEGLKFMVYLQKENIIDESGMPKERFSAEFPKEGPSILRIQQVVRGDSAAYFCASSPPGQGSGNTIYFGEGSWLTVV.